Below are 19 T cell receptor beta chains sequenced from a single sample in a study of response to subunit inactivated influenza vaccine. TCRdb used MiXCR to reprocess the RT-PCR reads, holding one entry per CDR3 protein. Of 500,000 to 600,000 distinct CDR3 sequences listed, 7.5% to 8.5% were seen once; the top ten hold roughly 13%. The specimen comprised PBMCs from blood, sampled roughly 24 months after vaccination. Receptors were obtained from a man aged 50 to 75 who received an inactivated influenza vaccine.

A few counts support this clonotype. The V and J genes are TRBV20-1 and TRBJ2-7, with D unclear. V lost 2 bases to trimming and J lost 0 bases, with 5 bases between them. The CDR3 runs to 12 residues. Germline assignment: CDR1 DFQATT and CDR2 SNEGSKA (reference sequence). The CDR3 reads CSARTNSYEQYF. CDR3 sequence (DNA): TGCAGTGCTAGAACTAACTCCTACGAGCAGTACTTC.

The sample holds many counts of this clonotype. This chain's CDR3 is CASSEWADPNEQFF. The CDR3 DNA is TGCGCCAGCAGTGAATGGGCCGACCCCAATGAGCAGTTCTTC. The chain combines TRBV10-2 with TRBJ2-1, with D unclear. Trimming stripped 3 bases from V and 6 bases from J, with 12 bases between. The CDR3 covers 14 residues. Germline values: CDR1 WSHSY, CDR2 SAAADI.

This clonotype was picked up a small number of times. The rearrangement uses TRBV7-9 and TRBJ2-5; TRBD2 matches at 7 bases. The CDR3 sequence is 14 residues long. The germline CDR1 and CDR2 sequences are SEHNR and FQNEAQ (reference sequence). The V segment lost 3 bases and the J segment 2 bases; nucleotides outside the gene matches: 3. The CDR3 bases are TGTGCCAGCAGCTTTGGGACTACGCAAGAGACCCAGTACTTC. As protein: CASSFGTTQETQYF.

V usage is TRBV12-3 or TRBV12-4 and J usage is TRBJ2-5; possible D gene TRBD1, 6 bases. V was cut by 6 bases and J by 1 base, with 12 bases left in between. The CDR3 spans 14 residues. CDR3 sequence reads: CASSHTGSQETQYF. CDR3 nucleotides: TGTGCCAGCAGCCATACAGGGTCCCAAGAGACCCAGTACTTC.

A few counts support this clonotype. This chain uses TRBV20-1 with TRBJ2-5; 9 bases match TRBD1. The CDR3 sequence is 15 residues long. Germline values: CDR1 DFQATT, CDR2 SNEGSKA (reference sequence). V shed 0 bases and J 5 bases; nucleotides not matched to a gene: 7. The CDR3 DNA follows: TGCAGTGCTAGAGACAACAGGGGGCGCGGTGAGACCCAGTACTTC. Translating gives CSARDNRGRGETQYF.

In its sample, this clonotype was seen a few times. V is TRBV12-3 or TRBV12-4 and J is TRBJ2-1; 10 bases align to TRBD2. This CDR3 comprises 16 residues. The junction had 4 bases not matched to a gene; V was cut back by 3 bases and J by 2 bases. The CDR3 region is CASSFGLAEPYNEQFF. The CDR3 nucleotides are TGTGCCAGCAGTTTTGGACTAGCGGAACCCTACAATGAGCAGTTCTTC.

The chain joins TRBV27 to TRBJ2-4, with D uncertain. The CDR3 is 14 residues long. The V end was cut by 6 bases, the J end by 5 bases, with 14 bases between. The germline gives CDR1 MNHEY, CDR2 SMNVEV (reference sequence). CDR3 residues: CASSQNRAENIQYF. The CDR3 region has the DNA TGTGCCAGCAGCCAAAACCGTGCCGAAAACATTCAGTACTTC.

This clonotype was seen a handful of times. The DNA of the CDR3 is TGCGCCAGCAGCTTTGAAGGTGCCGGCTACACCTTC. Residues: CASSFEGAGYTF. V is TRBV5-1 and J is TRBJ1-2; D is undetermined. The V gene lost 2 bases and the J gene lost 8 bases, with 10 bases spanning the gap. Germline values: CDR1 SGHRS, CDR2 YFSETQ. The CDR3 extends over 12 amino acids.

This clonotype was counted only a few times. The chain couples TRBV21-1 to TRBJ1-6; the table gives TRBD1 as D, unverified against the DNA. TRBV21-1 represents a pseudogene. The CDR3 runs 13 residues. The CDR3 is CASSRDRGPPLHF. As DNA, the CDR3 is TGTGCCAGCAGCAGAGACAGGGGACCACCCCTCCACTTT.

This chain connects TRBV7-9 to TRBJ2-5; D gene unclear. Looked up from germline, CDR1 is SEHNR and CDR2 is FQNEAQ (reference sequence). The V end lost 0 bases, the J end lost 5 bases, and 13 bases lay between the germline ends. The CDR3 length is 15 residues. The CDR3 sequence is CASSLADTSAETQYF. Written as DNA, the CDR3 is TGTGCCAGCAGCTTAGCCGATACGAGCGCGGAGACCCAGTACTTC.

The rearrangement uses TRBV4-3 and TRBJ1-1, with unresolved D. CDR1 LGHNA and CDR2 YSLEER come from the germline V gene. This CDR3 has 14 residues. Trimming stripped 0 bases from V and 5 bases from J, with 10 bases between. CDR3 sequence (DNA): TGCGCCAGCAGCCAAGATTCGGTGGGAACTGAAGCTTTCTTT. It specifies CASSQDSVGTEAFF.

This clonotype occurred many times. J is TRBJ1-1 and V is TRBV27; D is unclear. Germline V CDR1 and CDR2: MNHEY, SMNVEV (reference sequence). V was cut by 8 bases and J by 5 bases, with 15 bases left in between. The CDR3 has 13 amino acids. In nucleotides, the CDR3 is TGTGCCAGCGGGAAGGGCCAACAAACTGAAGCTTTCTTT. It yields the protein CASGKGQQTEAFF.

V and J are TRBV5-1 and TRBJ1-2; D possibly corresponds to TRBD1 (5 bases). V was shortened by 0 bases and J by 0 bases, with 15 bases between the two germline ends. This CDR3 comprises 17 residues. Per the germline V gene, CDR1 is SGHRS and CDR2 is YFSETQ. DNA for the CDR3: TGCGCCAGCAGCTTGGGAGGGGCACTTAATACTAACTATGGCTACACCTTC. It yields the protein CASSLGGALNTNYGYTF.

The gene calls are TRBV7-6 and TRBJ1-4; no definite D call. The CDR3 covers 15 residues. Between the trimmed V and J ends, which lost 5 bases and 3 bases, there was a span of 13 bases. Per germline, CDR1 SGHVS and CDR2 FNYEAQ. CDR3 in DNA: TGTGCCAGCAGCGCCTTTTCGGGCCCTAATGAAAAACTGTTTTTT. Its translation: CASSAFSGPNEKLFF.

This clonotype was seen repeatedly, ten times or more. V is TRBV12-3 or TRBV12-4 and J is TRBJ2-7; D is ambiguous. The CDR3 loop spans 14 amino acids. V was shortened by 3 bases and J by 2 bases, with 11 bases between the two germline ends. The CDR3 protein is CASSFSANTYEQYF. The DNA for the CDR3 is TGTGCCAGCAGTTTTAGTGCAAACACCTACGAGCAGTACTTC.

In this sample, this clonotype turned up a few times. V and J are TRBV5-1 and TRBJ1-2; the D gene is possibly TRBD1 (6 bases). There are 12 residues in the CDR3. V was clipped by 0 bases and J by 8 bases, with 8 bases between them. The germline CDR1 and CDR2 sequences are SGHRS and YFSETQ. CDR3 bases: TGCGCCAGCAGCTTGGAGACAGGAGGCTACACCTTC. This translates into CASSLETGGYTF.

This clonotype was seen only a few times. The rearrangement joins TRBV20-1 to TRBJ1-6; 9 bases are shared with TRBD1. The CDR3 has 16 residues. Germline V CDR1 and CDR2: DFQATT, SNEGSKA (reference sequence). With V trimmed by 0 bases and J by 8 bases, 8 bases remained unmatched. The CDR3 DNA follows: TGCAGTGCTAGAGATCTCCGGACAGGGGAGGATTCACCCCTCCACTTT. Its protein is CSARDLRTGEDSPLHF.

This clonotype was counted between two and nine times. V gene TRBV10-3 combines with J gene TRBJ2-3; D remains ambiguous. The V and J ends lost 6 bases and 2 bases respectively, with 18 bases between them. There are 16 residues in the CDR3. Germline CDR1 is ENHRY and CDR2 is SYGVKD. The CDR3 sequence: CAIRDQHPFNTDTQYF. The CDR3 nucleotides are TGTGCCATCAGAGATCAACACCCGTTTAACACAGATACGCAGTATTTT.

The J gene is TRBJ2-5, the V gene TRBV20-1; D is possibly TRBD2 (6 bases). The CDR3 covers 13 residues. V shed 6 bases and J shed 5 bases, with 16 bases lying between them. CDR1 and CDR2 from the germline V gene are DFQATT and SNEGSKA (reference sequence). The CDR3: CSAIGGERETQYF. CDR3 sequence (DNA): TGCAGTGCCATAGGAGGGGAGAGGGAGACCCAGTACTTC.